The rows below give T cell receptor beta chains drawn from one sample of a study of OX40 agonist ivuxolimab in advanced cancers. Some clones are missing from TCRdb's copy, which holds only in-frame ones; the method was immunoSEQ multiplex PCR. The sample holds 42,000 or so clones; over 75% are singletons and the top ten take about 4.3%. Specimen: CD4+ or CD8+ T cells sorted from blood, collected in a trial of the OX40 agonist ivuxolimab. These receptors came from an adult with an advanced solid tumor such as melanoma, head and neck, liver or kidney cancer. Each CDR3 is given with its conserved first and last residue. The order of the fields is V gene, CDR3 protein.

TRBV9 | CASSARLAVTGELFF
TRBV7-9 | CASSRGSAGGRDEQFF
TRBV6-1 | CASSETTGTLTLTDTQYF
TRBV19 | CASSIGLGVYYEAFF
TRBV5-1 | CASCGTDATGELVF
TRBV19 | CASSIIGRGNEQFF
TRBV6-5 | CASSGTDPYDKQYF
TRBV30 | CAWSGVNGNTIYF
TRBV5-1 | CASSPRGISYEQYF
TRBV6-1 | CASSGTSVFSYEQYF
TRBV19 | CASNEGQGGKNIQYF
TRBV30 | CARGSGGLTTEAFF
TRBV4-2 | CASSQVGPGVYEKLFF
TRBV10-1 | CASSEVPTLTYEQYF
TRBV28 | CASSLWGGPVRGYTF
TRBV7-6 | CASSLSQFNEQFF
TRBV28 | CASSFTRRNTEAFF
TRBV7-3 | CASSSWTGGPSEQFF
TRBV7-3 | CASSRQAGNTIYF
TRBV6-6 | CASSSSGGGAYEQYF
TRBV5-4 | CASSPRLASNEQFF
TRBV14 | CASSQTTAGRNTIYF
TRBV7-9 | CASSLGEGGYTF
TRBV19 | CASRANRQTASTDTQYF
TRBV28 | CASRSPNTGELFF
TRBV2 | CASSGQSLSREAFF
TRBV7-9 | CASSLNDEQYF
TRBV9 | CASSPGGVNEKLFF
TRBV29-1 | CSVLTGGTGEAFF
TRBV25-1 | CASSLAGESYNEQFF
TRBV28 | CASSFLRGGKQYF
TRBV11-3 | CASSPGPNTEAFF
TRBV19 | CASSPISGNTGELFF
TRBV6-5 | CASSYTTGDTEAFF
TRBV2 | CASSVAGYEQYF
TRBV11-3 | CASSFRSGTGFGTQYF
TRBV2 | CASSDRVEETQYF
TRBV19 | CASSIEGLGASPQHF
TRBV11-3 | CASSLDLVHEQFF
TRBV5-4 | CASSLAGERSPLHF
TRBV4-3 | CASSQDLTSPRHF
TRBV7-9 | CASSQEKGAMLFSGNTIYF
TRBV28 | CASSFPGTLKSGYTF
TRBV4-3 | CASSQDTGRVNTEAFF
TRBV7-9 | CASSINNRDEKLFF
TRBV30 | CAWRQNSNSGNTIYF
TRBV28 | CASSLSRGAYNEQFF
TRBV7-2 | CASSLGDRANTEAFF
TRBV18 | CASSPPPDTANYGYTF
TRBV9 | CASSPETGSSGANVLTF
TRBV30 | CAWSQRRGQETQYF
TRBV5-1 | CASSTSGGTHEQFF
TRBV6-5 | CASSPIGTGINEQFF
TRBV14 | CASSQLAASYEQYF
TRBV6-1 | CASRTNGIISEAFF
TRBV28 | CASSEINGNSPLHF
TRBV7-3 | CASSLTGQGTGELFF
TRBV2 | CASTAEGPYGYTF
TRBV28 | CASIPSVGVGLSGYTF
TRBV6-1 | CASVPRLSLYEQYF